These 5 T cell receptor beta chains came from one sample sequenced in a study of cytomegalovirus exposure and HLA in healthy donors listed by TCRdb under 2017. The library was obtained by the immunoSEQ multiplex PCR assay. For the multiplex PCR, a mixture combining 60 forward primers for TCR Vbeta segments and 13 reverse primers for TCR Jbeta segments was used. TCRdb carries this immuneACCESS record with in-frame sequences only. Its versions omit some clonotypes, under half of them owing to an unresolved V gene in the studies checked, with the rest unexplained. The sample table contains around 90,000 clones; only one count was recorded for approximately 80% of them. 10% of the sample is taken by the ten largest. The specimen was PBMCs. These receptors all come from a human donor in good health.

J is TRBJ2-3 and V is TRBV7-2; unclear D gene. The germline V gene encodes CDR1 SGHTA and CDR2 FQGNSA. The CDR3 has 14 residues. V was shortened by 4 bases and J by 2 bases, with 10 bases between the two germline ends. CDR3 in amino acids: CASSSDWSTDTQYF. In nucleotides, the CDR3 is TGTGCCAGCAGCTCAGACTGGTCCACAGATACGCAGTATTTT.

This rearrangement joins TRBV7-2 to TRBJ1-5; the D gene is possibly TRBD1 (5 bases). Germline V gene data show CDR1 as SGHTA and CDR2 as FQGNSA. This CDR3 is 15 amino acids long. V dropped 1 base and J dropped 4 bases, with 11 bases sitting between them. The chain's CDR3 is CASSLEGVLNQPQHF. The CDR3 DNA reads TGTGCCAGCAGCTTAGAAGGGGTTTTGAATCAGCCCCAGCATTTT.

The V and J genes are TRBV5-1 and TRBJ2-2, with TRBD2 identical over 9 bases. The V gene's germline CDR1 is SGHRS and CDR2 YFSETQ. The CDR3 covers 14 residues. V lost 4 bases, J lost 7 bases, and 5 bases stayed unmatched. The DNA for the CDR3 is TGCGCCAGCAGCCCGCGACTAGCGGACGGGGAGCTGTTTTTT. It yields the protein CASSPRLADGELFF.

V is TRBV7-8 and J is TRBJ1-5; weak D call: TRBD1 (6 bases). Trimming pared 3 bases from V and 3 bases from J, leaving 15 bases between. Germline assignment: CDR1 SGHVS and CDR2 FQNEAQ. The CDR3 length is 16 residues. The CDR3 DNA sequence: TGTGCCAGCAGCTTCTTACAGGGTGGGACCAATCAGCCCCAGCATTTT. Translated: CASSFLQGGTNQPQHF.

V is TRBV6-1 and J is TRBJ2-3, with 7 bases fitting TRBD2. The CDR3 has 15 residues. V was clipped by 1 base and J by 1 base; unmatched bases: 2. The germline gives CDR1 MNHNS, CDR2 SASEGT. CDR3 region: CASSEVAGGTDTQYF. CDR3 coding DNA: TGTGCCAGCAGTGAAGTGGCGGGGGGCACAGATACGCAGTATTTT.